The entry that follows covers one T cell receptor (beta chain) sequence. This CDR3 spans 12 amino acids. CDR1 is ENHRY, CDR2 SYGVKD, per germline. Trimming cost V 5 bases and J 5 bases, with 9 bases left between them. The data were obtained in a study of blood T cell repertoires in COVID-19. Study-wide background: The analysed material was cDNA or gDNA that came from T cells, B-cell-depleted T cells, or PBMCs.

Produced via immunoSEQ multiplex PCR; TCRdb's table is partial and in-frame only. The profile covers 400,000 to 550,000 clones, with roughly nine tenths appearing a single time and over 1.5% taken by the ten largest. The J gene is TRBJ2-5, the V gene TRBV10-3, with D perhaps TRBD2 (5 bases). This TCR derives from a woman aged 18-29 years with acute COVID-19. Sample: PBMCs or T cells enriched from blood (not recorded which). The CDR3 is CAISSTMETQYF. CDR3 nucleotide sequence: TGTGCCATCAGTTCGACTATGGAGACCCAGTACTTC.